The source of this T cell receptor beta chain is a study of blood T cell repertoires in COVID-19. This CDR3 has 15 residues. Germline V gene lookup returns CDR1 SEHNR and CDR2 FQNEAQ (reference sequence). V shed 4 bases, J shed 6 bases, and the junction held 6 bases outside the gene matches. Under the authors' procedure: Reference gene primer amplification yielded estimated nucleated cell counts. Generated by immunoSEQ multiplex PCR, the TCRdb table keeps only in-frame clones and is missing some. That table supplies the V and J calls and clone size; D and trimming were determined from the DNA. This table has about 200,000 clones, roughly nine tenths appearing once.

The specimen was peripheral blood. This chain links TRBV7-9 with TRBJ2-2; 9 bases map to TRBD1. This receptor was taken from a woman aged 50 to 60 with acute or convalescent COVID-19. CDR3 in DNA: TGTGCCAGCAGCTCACAGGGGGCCGCCGCCGGGGAGCTGTTTTTT. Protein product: CASSSQGAAAGELFF.